This TCR beta chain was captured by sequencing in a study of blood T cell repertoires in COVID-19. The germline CDR1 and CDR2 sequences are MNHEY and SMNVEV (reference sequence). Trimming removed 5 bases at V and 2 bases at J, with 7 bases between. This CDR3 spans 14 amino acids. Authors' analysis steps: Amplification with reference gene primers provided the estimates of nucleated cell counts. Repertoires were generated with immunoSEQ multiplex PCR, while TCRdb's copy carries only in-frame clones and drops some. That table is the source of V, J and clone size, and D and trimming were worked out from the DNA. The top ten hold around a tenth of the sample, which has some 150,000 clones, about 79% seen once.

The chain joins TRBV27 to TRBJ2-6; D not certain. What was sequenced was peripheral blood. This TCR came from a woman aged 45-59 years with acute or convalescent COVID-19. CDR3 DNA sequence: TGTGCCAGCAGTCGGTCGACTGGGGCCAACGTCCTGACTTTC. This codes for CASSRSTGANVLTF.